Below are 9 T cell receptor beta chains sequenced from a single sample in a study of blood T cell repertoires in COVID-19. Sequencing was performed with immunoSEQ multiplex PCR; in TCRdb, only in-frame clones are kept and a portion is missing. The data contain 120,000 to 150,000 clones, roughly 90% of them seen just once; the ten biggest clones take up about 2.1%. The source material was peripheral blood. The receptor source for this set is a human donor in a cohort sampled during active COVID-19.

The chain uses TRBV19 and TRBJ2-3, with TRBD2 matching over 13 bases. Germline V lookup: CDR1 LNHDA, CDR2 SQIVND (reference sequence). With V trimmed by 2 bases and J by 7 bases, 6 bases remained unmatched. The CDR3 covers 16 residues. The CDR3 is CASSITSGGAINTQYF. CDR3 DNA sequence: TGTGCCAGTAGTATAACTAGCGGGGGGGCCATAAATACGCAGTATTTT.

V and J are TRBV6-6 and TRBJ2-1, with D possibly TRBD1 on 8 matching bases. V was trimmed by 2 bases and J by 7 bases, leaving 18 bases between them. CDR1 is MNHNY, CDR2 SVGAGI, per germline (reference sequence). CDR3 length: 16 residues. In DNA, the CDR3 is TGTGCCAGCAGTTACGGGTCCGGACAGGGAGGGAATGAGCAGTTCTTC. Encoded protein: CASSYGSGQGGNEQFF.

The chain combines TRBV9 with TRBJ2-7, with D possibly being TRBD2 (5 bases). CDR3 length: 14 residues. The V gene's germline CDR1 is SGDLS and CDR2 YYNGEE. The V and J ends lost 0 bases and 5 bases respectively, with 12 bases between them. CDR3 nucleotide sequence: TGTGCCAGCAGCGTAGGAGGTACAGCGGACGAGCAGTACTTC. Protein: CASSVGGTADEQYF.

The chain combines TRBV30 with TRBJ2-5, with 10 bases that match TRBD1. This CDR3 has 13 residues. Germline CDR1 reads GTSNPN; CDR2 reads SVGIG (reference sequence). V lost 3 bases to trimming and J lost 5 bases; unmatched junction nucleotides: 3. The CDR3 nucleotides read TGTGCCTGGAGCGGGACAGGGGCGGAGACCCAGTACTTC. Residues: CAWSGTGAETQYF. Looking up the rest from reference TRBV30 and TRBJ2-5 gives the full variable domain: SQTIHQWPATLVQPVGSPLSLECTVEGTSNPNLYWYRQAAGRGLQLLFYSVGIGQISSEVPQNLSASRPQDRQFILSSKKLLLSDSGFYLCAWSGTGAETQYFGPGTRLLVL.

This clone was counted a single time. This chain connects TRBV5-1 to TRBJ2-3; perhaps TRBD1 as D (6 bases). Trimming stripped 10 bases from V and 3 bases from J, with 18 bases between. The CDR3 is 14 amino acids. The germline CDR1 and CDR2 sequences are SGHRS and YFSETQ. The CDR3 loop is CAASVTGSTDTQYF. CDR3 bases: TGCGCCGCAAGCGTTACAGGGTCGACAGATACGCAGTATTTT. Based on the CDR3 plus reference TRBV5-1 and TRBJ2-3, the full variable domain is KAGVTQTPRYLIKTRGQQVTLSCSPISGHRSVSWYQQTPGQGLQFLFEYFSETQRNKGNFPGRFSGRQFSNSRSEMNVSTLELGDSALYLCAASVTGSTDTQYFGPGTRLTVL.

V is TRBV5-1 and J is TRBJ2-7; D may be TRBD2 (6 bases). V was pared by 4 bases and J by 0 bases, with 14 bases between. Looked up from germline, CDR1 is SGHRS and CDR2 is YFSETQ. This CDR3 region has 15 residues. Here the CDR3 DNA reads TGCGCCAGCAGCCCGGGGACTTCTCTCTCCTACGAGCAGTACTTC. Encoded protein: CASSPGTSLSYEQYF.

V is TRBV19 and J is TRBJ1-4; 9 positions match TRBD1. CDR1 and CDR2 (germline): LNHDA, SQIVND (reference sequence). The CDR3 loop spans 14 amino acids. Unmatched junction bases numbered 10, after V lost 7 bases and J lost 10 bases. This chain's CDR3 is CASIHGQGSGKLFF. CDR3 sequence (DNA): TGTGCCAGTATCCATGGACAGGGGTCGGGAAAACTGTTTTTT.

J is TRBJ2-7 and V is TRBV15; D is ambiguous. Germline-derived CDR1 and CDR2 are LNHNV and YYDKDF (reference sequence). V was trimmed by 4 bases and J by 2 bases, leaving 18 bases between them. There are 16 residues in the CDR3. The CDR3 here is CATSKPSGVKTYEQYF. The CDR3 bases are TGTGCCACCAGCAAACCTTCAGGTGTTAAAACCTACGAGCAGTACTTC.

The chain links TRBV7-3 to TRBJ2-5, with TRBD2 matching 12 bases. The CDR3 sequence is 15 residues long. The V gene end was trimmed by 5 bases and the J gene end by 4 bases; junction bases not matched to a gene: 5. Germline CDR1 reads SGHTA; CDR2 reads FQGTGA. CDR3 residues: CASSRLAGVRETQYF. CDR3 DNA sequence: TGTGCCAGCAGCCGACTAGCGGGGGTACGAGAGACCCAGTACTTC. Combining the CDR3 with reference TRBV7-3 and TRBJ2-5 gives the whole variable domain GAGVSQTPSNKVTEKGKYVELRCDPISGHTALYWYRQSLGQGPEFLIYFQGTGAADDSGLPNDRFFAVRPEGSVSTLKIQRTERGDSAVYLCASSRLAGVRETQYFGPGTRLLVL.